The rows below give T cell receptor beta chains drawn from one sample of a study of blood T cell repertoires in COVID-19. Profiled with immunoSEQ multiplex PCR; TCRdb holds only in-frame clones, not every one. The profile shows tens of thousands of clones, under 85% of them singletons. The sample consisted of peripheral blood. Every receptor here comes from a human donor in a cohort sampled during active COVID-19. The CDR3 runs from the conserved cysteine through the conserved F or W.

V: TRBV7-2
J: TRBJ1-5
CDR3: CASSQMGTPNQPQHF

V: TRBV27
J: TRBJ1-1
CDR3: CASSFRGWDTEAFF

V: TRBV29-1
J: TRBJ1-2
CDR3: CSVEEVQGAGGYTF

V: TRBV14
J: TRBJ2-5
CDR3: CASSLISGVTQETQYF

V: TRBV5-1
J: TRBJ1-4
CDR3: CASSQTARATTNEKLFF

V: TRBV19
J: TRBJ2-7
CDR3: CASSTLTGGYEQYF

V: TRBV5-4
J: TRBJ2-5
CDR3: CASSWSGALQQETQYF

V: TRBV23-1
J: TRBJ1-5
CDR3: CASSQRYDGGWQPQHF

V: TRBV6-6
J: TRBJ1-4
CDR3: CATRQATNEKLFF

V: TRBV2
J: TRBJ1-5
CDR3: CASSRQAPAVNQPQHF

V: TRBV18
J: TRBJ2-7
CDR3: CASSPNGGGYEQYF

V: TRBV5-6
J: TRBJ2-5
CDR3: CASSLALAGEETQYF

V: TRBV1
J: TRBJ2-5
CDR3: CTSSQGRGQTQYF

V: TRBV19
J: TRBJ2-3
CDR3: CASRGDRITDTQYF

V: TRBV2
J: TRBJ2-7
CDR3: CASSETGTTRQYF

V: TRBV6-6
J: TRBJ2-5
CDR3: CASSYDAKTQYF

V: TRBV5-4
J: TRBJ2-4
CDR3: CASSLSLGNIQYF

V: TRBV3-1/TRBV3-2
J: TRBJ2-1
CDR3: CASSPYSGREQFF

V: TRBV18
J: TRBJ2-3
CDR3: CASSPTEDTQYF

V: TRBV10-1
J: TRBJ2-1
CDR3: CASSDPDGSSYNEQFF

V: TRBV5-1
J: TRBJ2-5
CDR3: CASSSQGGQETQYF

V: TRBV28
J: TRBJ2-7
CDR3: CASSLGRAGSPYEQYF

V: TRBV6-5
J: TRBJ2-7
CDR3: CASSSPGQDYEQYF

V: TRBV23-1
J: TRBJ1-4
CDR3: CASSQGATNEKLFF

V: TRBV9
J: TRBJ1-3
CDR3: CASSPTAGAGNTIYF

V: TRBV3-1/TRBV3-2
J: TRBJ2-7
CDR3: CASSQAAGADEQYF

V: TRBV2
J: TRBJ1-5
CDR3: CASSSSNSNQPQHF

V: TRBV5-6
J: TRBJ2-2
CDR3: CASSPLTGSGELFF

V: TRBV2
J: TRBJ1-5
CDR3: CASSEGRGKGQPQHF

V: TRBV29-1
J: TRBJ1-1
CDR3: CSAAGGTDLTNTEAFF

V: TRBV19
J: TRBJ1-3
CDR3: CASGIQGSGNTIYF

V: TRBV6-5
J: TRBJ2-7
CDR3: CASSGRGGAVYEQYF

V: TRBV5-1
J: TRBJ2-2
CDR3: CASRSIPGQGTGELFF

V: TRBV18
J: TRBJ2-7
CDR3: CASSPPQGARYEQYF

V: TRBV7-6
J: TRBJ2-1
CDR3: CASSPQGGGTGAYNEQFF

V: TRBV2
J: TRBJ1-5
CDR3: CASTRTGGLNQPQHF

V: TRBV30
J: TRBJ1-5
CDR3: CAWQQGAKQPQHF

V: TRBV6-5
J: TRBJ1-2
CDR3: CASSYSGGRTGYTF

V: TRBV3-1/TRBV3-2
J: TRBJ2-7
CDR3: CASSQREYEQYF

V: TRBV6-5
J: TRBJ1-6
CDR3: CASSLGHSYNSPLHF

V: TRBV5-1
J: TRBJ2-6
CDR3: CASSYLAGGSSGANVLTF

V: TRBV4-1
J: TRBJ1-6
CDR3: CASSQDRGRSRSPLHF

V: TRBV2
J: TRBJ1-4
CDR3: CASSDEGQGGKLFF

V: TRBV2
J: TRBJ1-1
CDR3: CASSAESENTEAFF

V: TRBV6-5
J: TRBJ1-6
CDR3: CASSRTGAINSPLHF